This T cell receptor beta chain was identified during a study of blood T cell repertoires in COVID-19. Overall study: Samples representing acute and convalescent COVID-19 were sourced from the United States, Italy and Spain.

Seattle patient enrollment occurred during active infection, with longitudinal follow-up thereafter. In the authors' workflow: From reference gene primer amplification, estimates of nucleated cell counts were derived. Sequencing was performed with immunoSEQ multiplex PCR; in TCRdb, only in-frame clones are kept and a portion is missing. Clone size and V and J calls were adopted from that table, with D and trimming inferred from the DNA. The repertoire includes a few hundred thousand clones, about 87% of them detected once, and over 4% sits in the top ten. This TCR was recovered from a woman between 55 and 75 years old with COVID-19, enrolled during active disease. Specimen: peripheral blood.

The CDR3 is CASKKAGLGNQPQHF. CDR3 in DNA: TGTGCCAGCAAAAAGGCGGGGTTGGGCAATCAGCCCCAGCATTTT. The rearrangement uses TRBV6-5 and TRBJ1-5, with D unresolved. Trimming removed 7 bases at V and 2 bases at J, with 15 bases between. The CDR3 consists of 15 residues. CDR1 and CDR2 from the germline V gene are MNHEY and SVGAGI.